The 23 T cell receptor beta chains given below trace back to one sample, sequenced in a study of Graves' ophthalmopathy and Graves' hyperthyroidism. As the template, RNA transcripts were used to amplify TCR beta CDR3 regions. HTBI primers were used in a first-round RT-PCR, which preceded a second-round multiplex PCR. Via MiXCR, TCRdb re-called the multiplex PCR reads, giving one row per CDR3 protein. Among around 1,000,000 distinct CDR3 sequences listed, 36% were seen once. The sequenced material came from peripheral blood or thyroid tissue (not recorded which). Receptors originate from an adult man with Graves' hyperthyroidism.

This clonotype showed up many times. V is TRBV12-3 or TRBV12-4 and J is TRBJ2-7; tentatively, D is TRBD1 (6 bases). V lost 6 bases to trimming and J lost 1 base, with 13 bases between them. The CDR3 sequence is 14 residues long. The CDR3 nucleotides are TGTGCCAGCAGATTGACAGGCCCTTCCTACGAGCAGTACTTC. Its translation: CASRLTGPSYEQYF.

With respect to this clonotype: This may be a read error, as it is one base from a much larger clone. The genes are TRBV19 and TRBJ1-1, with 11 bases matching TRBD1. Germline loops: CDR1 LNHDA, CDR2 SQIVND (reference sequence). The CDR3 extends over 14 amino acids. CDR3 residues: CASSTISGQGEALF. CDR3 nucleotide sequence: TGTGCCAGTAGTACTATATCGGGACAGGGGGAAGCTTTATTT.

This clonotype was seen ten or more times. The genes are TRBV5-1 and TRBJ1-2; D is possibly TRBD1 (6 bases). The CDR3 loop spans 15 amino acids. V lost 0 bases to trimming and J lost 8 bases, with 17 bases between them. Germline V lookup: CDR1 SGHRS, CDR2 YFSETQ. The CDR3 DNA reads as TGCGCCAGCAGCTTGGGGCAGGGGCAAGCAGGCGGCTACACCTTC. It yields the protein CASSLGQGQAGGYTF.

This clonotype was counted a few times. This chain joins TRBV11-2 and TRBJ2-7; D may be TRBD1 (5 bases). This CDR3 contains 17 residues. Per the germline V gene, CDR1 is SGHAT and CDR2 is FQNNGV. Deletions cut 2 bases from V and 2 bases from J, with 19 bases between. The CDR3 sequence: CASSLTDTGELTYEQYF. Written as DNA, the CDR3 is TGTGCCAGCAGCTTAACAGACACAGGAGAATTAACCTACGAGCAGTACTTC.

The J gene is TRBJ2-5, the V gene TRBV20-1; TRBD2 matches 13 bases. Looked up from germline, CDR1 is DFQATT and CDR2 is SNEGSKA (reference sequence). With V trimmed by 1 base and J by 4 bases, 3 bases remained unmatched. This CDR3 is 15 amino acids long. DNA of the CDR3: TGCAGTGCTAGAGGAACTAGCGGGAGGGGAGAGACCCAGTACTTC. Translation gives CSARGTSGRGETQYF.

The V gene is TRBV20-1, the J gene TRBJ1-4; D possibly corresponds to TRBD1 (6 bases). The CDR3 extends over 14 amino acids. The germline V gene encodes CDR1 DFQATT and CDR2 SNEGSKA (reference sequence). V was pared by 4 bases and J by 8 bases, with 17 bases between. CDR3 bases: TGCAGTGCTAATCAACGGGGGCTGGGAGAAAAACTGTTTTTT. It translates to CSANQRGLGEKLFF.

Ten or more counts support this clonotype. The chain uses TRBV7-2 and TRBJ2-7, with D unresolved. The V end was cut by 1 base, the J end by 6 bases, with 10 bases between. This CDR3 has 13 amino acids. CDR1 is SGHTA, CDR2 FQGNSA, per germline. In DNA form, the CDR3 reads TGTGCCAGCAGCTTAGGTGGGGTGCGCGAGCAGTACTTC. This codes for CASSLGGVREQYF.

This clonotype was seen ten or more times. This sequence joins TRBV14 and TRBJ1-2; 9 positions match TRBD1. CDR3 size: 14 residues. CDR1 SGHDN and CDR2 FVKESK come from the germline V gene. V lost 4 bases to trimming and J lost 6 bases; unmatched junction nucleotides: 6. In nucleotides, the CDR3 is TGTGCCAGCAGCCGCCCGGGACAGGGTCATGGCTACACCTTC. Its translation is CASSRPGQGHGYTF.

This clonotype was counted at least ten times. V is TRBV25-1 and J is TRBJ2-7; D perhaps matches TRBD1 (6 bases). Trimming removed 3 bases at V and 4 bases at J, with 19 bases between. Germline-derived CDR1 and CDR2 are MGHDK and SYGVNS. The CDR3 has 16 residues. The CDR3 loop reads CASSERTVTGLYEQYF. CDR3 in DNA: TGTGCCAGCAGTGAGAGGACGGTAACAGGGCTGTACGAGCAGTACTTC.

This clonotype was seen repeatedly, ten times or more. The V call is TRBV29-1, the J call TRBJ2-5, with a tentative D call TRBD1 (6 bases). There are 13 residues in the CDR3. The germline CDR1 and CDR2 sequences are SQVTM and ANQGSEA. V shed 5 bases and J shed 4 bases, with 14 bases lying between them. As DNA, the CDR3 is TGCAGCGTTAGACAACAGGGAAGAGAGACCCAGTACTTC. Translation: CSVRQQGRETQYF.

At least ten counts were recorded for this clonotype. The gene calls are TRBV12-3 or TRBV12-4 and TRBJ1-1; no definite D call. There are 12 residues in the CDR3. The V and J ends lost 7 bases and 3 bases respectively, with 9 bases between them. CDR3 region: CASKRDYTEAFF. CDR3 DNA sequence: TGTGCCAGCAAGCGGGATTACACTGAAGCTTTCTTT.

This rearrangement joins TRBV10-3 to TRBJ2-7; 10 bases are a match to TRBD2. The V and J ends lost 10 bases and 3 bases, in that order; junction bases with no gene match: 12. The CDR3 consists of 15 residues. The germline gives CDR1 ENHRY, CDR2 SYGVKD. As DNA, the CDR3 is TGTGCCAGCAGCCACTACCTAGCGGGGGACTACGAGCAGTACTTC. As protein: CASSHYLAGDYEQYF.

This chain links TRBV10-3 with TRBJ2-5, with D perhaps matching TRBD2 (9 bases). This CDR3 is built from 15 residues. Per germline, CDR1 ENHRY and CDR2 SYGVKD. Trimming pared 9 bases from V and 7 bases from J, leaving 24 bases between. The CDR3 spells CAMGTGAGGLGTQYF. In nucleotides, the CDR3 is TGTGCCATGGGGACAGGAGCGGGAGGTTTGGGGACCCAGTACTTC.

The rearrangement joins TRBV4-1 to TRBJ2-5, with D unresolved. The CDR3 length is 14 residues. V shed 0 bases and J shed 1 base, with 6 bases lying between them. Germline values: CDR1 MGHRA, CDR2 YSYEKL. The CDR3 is CASSQDLFQETQYF. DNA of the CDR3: TGCGCCAGCAGCCAAGATTTGTTCCAAGAGACCCAGTACTTC.

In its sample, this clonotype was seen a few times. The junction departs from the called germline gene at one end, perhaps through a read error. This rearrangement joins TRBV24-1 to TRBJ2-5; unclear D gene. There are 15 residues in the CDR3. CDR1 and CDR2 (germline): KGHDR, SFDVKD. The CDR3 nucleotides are TGTACCACCAGTGATTCACCGAACGAGAGAGAGACCCAGTACTTC. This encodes CTTSDSPNERETQYF.

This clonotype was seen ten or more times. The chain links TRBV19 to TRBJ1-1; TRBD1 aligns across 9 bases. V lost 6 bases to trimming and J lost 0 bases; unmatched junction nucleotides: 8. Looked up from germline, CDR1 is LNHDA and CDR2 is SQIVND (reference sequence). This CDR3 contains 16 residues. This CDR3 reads CASSRDRAAMNTEAFF. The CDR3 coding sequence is TGTGCCAGTAGCAGGGACAGGGCCGCGATGAACACTGAAGCTTTCTTT.

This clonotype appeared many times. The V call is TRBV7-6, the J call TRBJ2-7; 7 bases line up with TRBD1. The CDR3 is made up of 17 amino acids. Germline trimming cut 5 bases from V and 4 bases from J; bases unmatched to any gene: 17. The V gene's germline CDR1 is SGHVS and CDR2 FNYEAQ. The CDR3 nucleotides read TGTGCCAGCAGCAGCTCAAACCAGACAGGGAGAAAGTACGAGCAGTACTTC. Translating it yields CASSSSNQTGRKYEQYF.

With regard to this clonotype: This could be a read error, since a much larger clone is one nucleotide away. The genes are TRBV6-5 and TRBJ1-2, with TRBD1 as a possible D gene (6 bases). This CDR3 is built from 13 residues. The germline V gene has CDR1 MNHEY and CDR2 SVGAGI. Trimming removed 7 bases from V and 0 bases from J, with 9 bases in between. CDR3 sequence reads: CASTPGANYGYTF. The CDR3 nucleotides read TGTGCCAGCACGCCAGGGGCTAACTATGGCTACACCTTC.

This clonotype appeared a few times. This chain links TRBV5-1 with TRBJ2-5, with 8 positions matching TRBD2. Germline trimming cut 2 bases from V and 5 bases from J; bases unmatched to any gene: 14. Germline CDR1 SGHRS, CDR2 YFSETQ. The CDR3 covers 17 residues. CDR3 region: CASSLGQRAGESETQYF. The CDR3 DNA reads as TGCGCCAGCAGCTTAGGTCAACGAGCGGGAGAGTCCGAGACCCAGTACTTC.

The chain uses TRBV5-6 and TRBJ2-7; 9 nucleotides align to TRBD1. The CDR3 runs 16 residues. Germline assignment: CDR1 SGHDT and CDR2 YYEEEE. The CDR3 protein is CGHTAPGQGLVYEQYF. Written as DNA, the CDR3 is TGTGGACATACCGCCCCGGGACAGGGACTTGTCTACGAGCAGTACTTC.

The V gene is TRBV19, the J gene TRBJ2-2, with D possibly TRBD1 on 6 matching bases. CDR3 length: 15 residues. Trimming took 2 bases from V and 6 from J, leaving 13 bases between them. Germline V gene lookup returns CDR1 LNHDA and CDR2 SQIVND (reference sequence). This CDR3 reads CASSISPGAAGELFF. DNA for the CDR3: TGTGCCAGTAGTATATCCCCAGGGGCGGCCGGGGAGCTGTTTTTT.

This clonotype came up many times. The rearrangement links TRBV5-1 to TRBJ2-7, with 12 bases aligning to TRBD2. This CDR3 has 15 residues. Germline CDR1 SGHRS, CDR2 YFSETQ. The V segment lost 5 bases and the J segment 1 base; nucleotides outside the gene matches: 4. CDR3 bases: TGCGCCAGCAGTCCTACTAGCGGGAGGTCCTACGAGCAGTACTTC. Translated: CASSPTSGRSYEQYF.

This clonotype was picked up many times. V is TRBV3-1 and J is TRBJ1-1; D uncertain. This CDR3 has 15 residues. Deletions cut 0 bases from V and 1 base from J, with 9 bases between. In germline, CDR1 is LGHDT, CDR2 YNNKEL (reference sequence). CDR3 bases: TGTGCCAGCAGCCAAGATCCTGGAGCGAACACTGAAGCTTTCTTT. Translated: CASSQDPGANTEAFF.